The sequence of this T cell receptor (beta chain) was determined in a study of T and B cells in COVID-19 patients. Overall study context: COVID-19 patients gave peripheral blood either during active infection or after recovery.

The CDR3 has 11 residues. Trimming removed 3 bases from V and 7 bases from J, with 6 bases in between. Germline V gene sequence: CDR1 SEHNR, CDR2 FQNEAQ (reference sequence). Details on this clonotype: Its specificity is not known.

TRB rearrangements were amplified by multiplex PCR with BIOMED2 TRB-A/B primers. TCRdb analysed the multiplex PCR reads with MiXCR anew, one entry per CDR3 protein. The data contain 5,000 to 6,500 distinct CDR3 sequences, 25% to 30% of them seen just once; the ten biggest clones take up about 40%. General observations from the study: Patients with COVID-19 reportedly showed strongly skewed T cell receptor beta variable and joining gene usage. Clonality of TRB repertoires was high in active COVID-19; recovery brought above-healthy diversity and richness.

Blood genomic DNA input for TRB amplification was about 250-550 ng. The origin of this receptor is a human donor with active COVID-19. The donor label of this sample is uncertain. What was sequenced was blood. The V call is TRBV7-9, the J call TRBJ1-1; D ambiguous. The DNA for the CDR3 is TGTGCCAGCAGCTTCGGGCGTGAAGCTTTCTTT. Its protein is CASSFGREAFF.